The 18 T cell receptor beta chains below were found in one sample sequenced in a study of chemoradiotherapy in HPV16-positive cancers. Profiled with immunoSEQ multiplex PCR; TCRdb holds only in-frame clones, not every one. Of about 39,000 clones listed, around 82% are singletons. The specimen comprised blood, sampled from a patient who underwent chemoradiotherapy. Receptors were obtained from a human donor with HPV-associated anogenital cancer.

J is TRBJ1-1 and V is TRBV2; D gene unclear. CDR1 and CDR2 (germline): SNHLY, FYNNEI. V dropped 1 base and J dropped 1 base, with 7 bases sitting between them. CDR3 size: 14 residues. In DNA form, the CDR3 reads TGTGCCAGCAGTGAAGGGACGGGGAACACTGAAGCTTTCTTT. This translates into CASSEGTGNTEAFF.

V gene TRBV2 combines with J gene TRBJ2-3; D not certain. With 4 bases removed from V and 3 bases from J, the gap between germline ends came to 11 bases. Germline values: CDR1 SNHLY, CDR2 FYNNEI. The CDR3 is 14 amino acids. CDR3 loop: CASSAERSTDTQYF. The DNA of the CDR3 is TGTGCCAGCAGTGCGGAGAGGAGTACAGATACGCAGTATTTT.

The rearrangement links TRBV14 to TRBJ1-6, with no clear D. Germline V gene lookup returns CDR1 SGHDN and CDR2 FVKESK. V was cut by 4 bases and J by 6 bases, with 10 bases left in between. The CDR3 extends over 14 amino acids. Written as DNA, the CDR3 is TGTGCCAGCAGCCGACCGGAAAGTAATTCACCCCTCCACTTT. As protein: CASSRPESNSPLHF.

The chain recombines TRBV11-2 with TRBJ2-5, with D unclear. The CDR3 is made up of 13 amino acids. CDR1 is SGHAT, CDR2 FQNNGV, per germline. V shed 0 bases and J shed 5 bases, with 7 bases lying between them. The CDR3 bases are TGTGCCAGCAGCTTAGAGCGCCGTGAGACCCAGTACTTC. This sequence encodes CASSLERRETQYF.

This chain uses TRBV29-1 with TRBJ2-3, with D hard to call. V shed 7 bases and J shed 1 base, with 12 bases lying between them. This CDR3 is built from 13 residues. Germline values: CDR1 SQVTM, CDR2 ANQGSEA. Here the CDR3 DNA reads TGCAGCGCCGGCTCAGTTGGCACAGATACGCAGTATTTT. Amino acids: CSAGSVGTDTQYF.

The chain links TRBV11-2 to TRBJ1-1; D gene ambiguous. Trimming pared 5 bases from V and 4 bases from J, leaving 17 bases between. Looked up from germline, CDR1 is SGHAT and CDR2 is FQNNGV. CDR3 length: 15 residues. Here the CDR3 reads CASSPSVGEGTEAFF. The DNA for the CDR3 is TGTGCCAGCAGCCCCAGTGTAGGAGAAGGCACTGAAGCTTTCTTT.

In its sample, this clone was seen a few times. The J gene is TRBJ2-1, the V gene TRBV7-8; D is uncertain. The CDR3 is 14 residues long. The germline CDR1 and CDR2 sequences are SGHVS and FQNEAQ. Trimming removed 6 bases from V and 8 bases from J, with 17 bases in between. CDR3 loop: CASRTNNAFDEQFF. The CDR3 coding sequence is TGTGCCAGCAGAACTAATAACGCGTTCGATGAGCAGTTCTTC.

This clone was observed a handful of times. The CDR3 bases are TGTGCCAGCAGCTCAATGCCAGGGGCATGGATAACTGAAGCTTTCTTT. Protein: CASSSMPGAWITEAFF. V usage is TRBV5-4 and J usage is TRBJ1-1, with a tentative D call TRBD1 (6 bases). This CDR3 is 16 amino acids long. CDR1 is SGHNT, CDR2 YYREEE, per germline (reference sequence). V lost 3 bases and J lost 5, with 20 bases in between. Based on the CDR3 plus reference TRBV5-4 and TRBJ1-1, the full variable domain is ETGVTQSPTHLIKTRGQQVTLRCSSQSGHNTVSWYQQALGQGPQFIFQYYREEENGRGNFPPRFSGLQFPNYSSELNVNALELDDSALYLCASSSMPGAWITEAFFGQGTRLTVV.

This clone was seen just once. At one boundary the junction diverges from the germline segment, which might be a read error. The V gene is TRBV7-9, the J gene TRBJ2-2, with 10 bases fitting TRBD2. The germline V gene encodes CDR1 SEHNR and CDR2 FQNEAQ (reference sequence). The CDR3 contains 15 residues. The CDR3 DNA sequence: TGTGCCAGCACCTCGGGACTAGCGAAGACCGGGGAGCTGTTTTTT. Its protein is CASTSGLAKTGELFF.

V and J are TRBV5-4 and TRBJ2-5; TRBD2 might be the D (6 bases). CDR3 length: 16 residues. Trimming removed 5 bases from V and 1 base from J, with 18 bases in between. Germline V gene sequence: CDR1 SGHNT, CDR2 YYREEE (reference sequence). The CDR3 bases are TGTGCCAGCAGTTCATCAGGGCGGGGATCCCAAGAGACCCAGTACTTC. This codes for CASSSSGRGSQETQYF.

The chain employs TRBV4-1 and TRBJ1-3; 8 positions agree with TRBD1. CDR1 and CDR2 (germline): MGHRA, YSYEKL. Trimming cost V 1 base and J 0 bases; bases outside gene matches: 8. There are 18 residues in the CDR3. The CDR3 protein is CASSQGQGSGSSGNTIYF. In DNA form, the CDR3 reads TGCGCCAGCAGCCAAGGACAGGGGTCGGGAAGCTCTGGAAACACCATATATTTT.

The rearrangement links TRBV27 to TRBJ1-2, with TRBD1 as a possible D gene (6 bases). The germline V gene encodes CDR1 MNHEY and CDR2 SMNVEV (reference sequence). V was shortened by 4 bases and J by 4 bases, with 19 bases between the two germline ends. CDR3 length: 16 amino acids. As DNA, the CDR3 is TGTGCCAGCAGTTCTCTCTCGCGGGGGCCAGGCTATGGCTACACCTTC. This gives the protein CASSSLSRGPGYGYTF.

The CDR3 coding sequence is TGTGCCAGCAGCGAAATGACGTCGGACACTGAAGCTTTCTTT. Its protein is CASSEMTSDTEAFF. The chain combines TRBV9 with TRBJ1-1; D is unresolved. CDR3 length: 14 amino acids. Germline lookup yields CDR1 SGDLS and CDR2 YYNGEE. V was shortened by 3 bases and J by 3 bases, with 12 bases between the two germline ends.

This clone is termed medium-sized. The same CDR3 arises from other DNA sequences in this sample as well. This chain connects TRBV13 to TRBJ1-1; weak D call: TRBD1 (5 bases). This CDR3 comprises 12 residues. The V gene lost 5 bases and the J gene lost 5 bases, with 9 bases spanning the gap. CDR1 and CDR2 (germline): PRHDT, FYEKMQ (reference sequence). CDR3 sequence: CASSPQGTEAFF. The CDR3 DNA reads as TGTGCCAGCAGCCCCCAGGGAACTGAAGCTTTCTTT.

J is TRBJ2-7 and V is TRBV11-2, with TRBD2 matching over 7 bases. Germline V gene data show CDR1 as SGHAT and CDR2 as FQNNGV. Trimming at V came to 4 bases and at J to 1 base, leaving 1 base not matched to a gene. The CDR3 spans 13 residues. DNA of the CDR3: TGTGCCAGCAGCTGGGGGGGATCCTACGAGCAGTACTTC. Translation: CASSWGGSYEQYF. The variable domain in full, with the rest retrieved from reference TRBV11-2 and TRBJ2-7, is EAGVAQSPRYKIIEKRQSVAFWCNPISGHATLYWYQQILGQGPKLLIQFQNNGVVDDSQLPKDRFSAERLKGVDSTLKIQPAKLEDSAVYLCASSWGGSYEQYFGPGTRLTVT.

J is TRBJ1-3 and V is TRBV18, with 7 bases fitting TRBD1. The CDR3 consists of 15 residues. Germline CDR1 reads KGHSH; CDR2 reads LQKENI. J was trimmed by 2 bases and V by 3 bases; bases with no gene match: 4. CDR3 sequence reads: CASSPRQGAGNTIYF. The CDR3 nucleotides read TGTGCCAGCTCACCGAGGCAGGGGGCTGGAAACACCATATATTTT. The entire variable domain, with the rest obtained from reference TRBV18 and TRBJ1-3, is as follows: NAGVMQNPRHLVRRRGQEARLRCSPMKGHSHVYWYRQLPEEGLKFMVYLQKENIIDESGMPKERFSAEFPKEGPSILRIQQVVRGDSAAYFCASSPRQGAGNTIYFGEGSWLTVV.

J is TRBJ1-6 and V is TRBV4-1; TRBD1 is a possible D gene (5 bases). V was pared by 1 base and J by 0 bases, with 13 bases between. The germline V gene encodes CDR1 MGHRA and CDR2 YSYEKL. The CDR3 sequence is 18 residues long. In DNA form, the CDR3 reads TGCGCCAGCAGCCAAGTTCAAACAGGAATCTCCTATAATTCACCCCTCCACTTT. Protein product: CASSQVQTGISYNSPLHF.

The rearrangement joins TRBV5-1 to TRBJ1-2, with a possible D match to TRBD1 (6 bases). The ends were cut back, 2 bases at V and 2 bases at J, with 10 bases in the middle. This CDR3 has 14 residues. The germline V gene encodes CDR1 SGHRS and CDR2 YFSETQ. The CDR3 sequence is CASSFGGANYGYTF. The CDR3 region has the DNA TGCGCCAGCAGCTTTGGGGGCGCAAACTATGGCTACACCTTC.